The 2 T cell receptor beta chains reported below all come from one sample, sequenced in a study of prognosis after radiotherapy for stage I lung cancer. Genomic DNA served as the source from which two-round multiplex PCR generated TCR beta CDR3 amplicons. With primers specific to each TRBV and TRBJ gene, the first-round PCR was performed. MiXCR was run by TCRdb on the multiplex PCR reads, yielding one entry per CDR3 protein. The repertoire includes tens of thousands of distinct CDR3 sequences, 26% of them detected once, and approximately 8.3% sits in the top ten. Sample: PBMCs, taken before or after stereotactic body radiation therapy (not recorded which). The source is a donor at least 50 years old with non-small cell lung cancer.

In its sample, this clonotype was seen many times. V usage is TRBV7-9 and J usage is TRBJ1-3, with D maybe TRBD1 (5 bases). The CDR3 sequence is 16 residues long. Per the germline V gene, CDR1 is SEHNR and CDR2 is FQNEAQ (reference sequence). Deletions cut 5 bases from V and 4 bases from J, with 18 bases between. CDR3 in DNA: TGTGCCAGCAGCACTCGGGTCAGGGCGGCAGGAAACACCATATATTTT. It yields the protein CASSTRVRAAGNTIYF.

As regards this clonotype: This likely reflects a read error, since a far larger clone is one base away. The chain is built from TRBV6-4 and TRBJ2-2, with TRBD2 as a possible D gene (5 bases). With 5 bases removed from V and 9 bases from J, the gap between germline ends came to 13 bases. The CDR3 runs 13 residues. Germline V gene lookup returns CDR1 MRHNA and CDR2 SNTAGT. CDR3 loop: CASSLRAGRELFF. The CDR3 bases are TGTGCCAGCAGTCTACGGGCGGGCAGGGAGCTGTTTTTT.